The next 15 T cell receptor beta chains were all read from a single sample in a study of TIL therapy for anti-PD-1-resistant metastatic lung cancer. This was the immunoSEQ v3 assay. Repertoires were generated with immunoSEQ multiplex PCR, while TCRdb's copy carries only in-frame clones and drops some. The sample includes roughly 50,000 clones, 70% to 85% of them seen just once. Time point in this sample: pre-treatment sample, taken before nivolumab and TIL therapy. The tumor samples were excised metastases, mostly pleural nodules or supraclavicular lymph nodes. The source was tumor tissue, collected at baseline. The receptors shown here come from a person between 25 and 79 years old with non-small cell lung cancer.

The rearrangement joins TRBV5-1 to TRBJ1-4; tentatively, D is TRBD1 (5 bases). The V gene's germline CDR1 is SGHRS and CDR2 YFSETQ. The CDR3 length is 15 residues. V dropped 6 bases and J dropped 0 bases, with 12 bases sitting between them. In DNA, the CDR3 is TGCGCCAGCACCCGGGACGGAGCAACTAATGAAAAACTGTTTTTT. This sequence encodes CASTRDGATNEKLFF.

In its sample, this clone was seen a few times. The chain couples TRBV7-6 to TRBJ1-2; D may be TRBD1 (6 bases). The CDR3 consists of 14 residues. V was shortened by 5 bases and J by 7 bases, with 17 bases between the two germline ends. The germline V gene has CDR1 SGHVS and CDR2 FNYEAQ. The DNA for the CDR3 is TGTGCCAGCAGCCCGCTCACAGGGTATGGTGGCTACACCTTC. Protein: CASSPLTGYGGYTF.

V and J are TRBV4-1 and TRBJ1-1, with D maybe TRBD1 (5 bases). CDR1 MGHRA and CDR2 YSYEKL come from the germline V gene. The CDR3 is made up of 15 amino acids. V lost 4 bases to trimming and J lost 2 bases, with 14 bases between them. The chain's CDR3 is CASSPSDTRNTEAFF. Here the CDR3 DNA reads TGCGCCAGCAGCCCCTCGGACACTAGAAACACTGAAGCTTTCTTT.

This clone was seen ten or more times. The V gene is TRBV6-1, the J gene TRBJ1-5; D unresolved. The CDR3 loop spans 13 amino acids. Trimming shortened V by 5 bases and J by 7 bases, and 12 bases separated the two germline ends. Germline V lookup: CDR1 MNHNS, CDR2 SASEGT. CDR3 amino acids: CASSTSPVQPQHF. The CDR3 DNA is TGTGCCAGCAGTACCTCCCCTGTACAGCCCCAGCATTTT.

The CDR3 DNA is TGTGCCAGTAGTACCAAGACCCTGGAGAACCACGAGCAGTACTTC. This sequence encodes CASSTKTLENHEQYF. V gene TRBV19 combines with J gene TRBJ2-5; D not certain. The end of the DNA is better explained by TRBJ2-7, so the J call may be wrong. Germline values: CDR1 LNHDA, CDR2 SQIVND (reference sequence). CDR3 size: 15 residues.

The chain carries TRBV23-1 and TRBJ2-4; tentatively, D is TRBD1 (5 bases). TRBV23-1 is classed as an ORF, of uncertain function. The CDR3 extends over 15 amino acids. V was cut by 0 bases and J by 3 bases, with 9 bases left in between. CDR3 DNA sequence: TGCGCCAGCAGTCAATCGGGGCCAGACAAAAACATTCAGTACTTC. It specifies CASSQSGPDKNIQYF.

The chain employs TRBV15 and TRBJ1-2; the D is unclear. Germline values: CDR1 LNHNV, CDR2 YYDKDF (reference sequence). V was pared by 0 bases and J by 3 bases, with 14 bases between. The CDR3 loop spans 16 amino acids. CDR3 nucleotides: TGTGCCACCAGCAGAGATCGAGCGGGTTACGACTATGGCTACACCTTC. Amino acid sequence: CATSRDRAGYDYGYTF. The entire variable domain, with the rest obtained from reference TRBV15 and TRBJ1-2, is as follows: DAMVIQNPRYQVTQFGKPVTLSCSQTLNHNVMYWYQQKSSQAPKLLFHYYDKDFNNEADTPDNFQSRRPNTSFCFLDIRSPGLGDTAMYLCATSRDRAGYDYGYTFGSGTRLTVV.

The CDR3 spells CASSQEGGLPNYGYTF. For the CDR3, the DNA is TGTGCCAGCAGCCAAGAGGGCGGGCTTCCTAACTATGGCTACACCTTC. The chain couples TRBV4-2 to TRBJ1-2, with unresolved D. Germline CDR1 LGHNA, CDR2 YNFKEQ. V was pared by 0 bases and J by 0 bases, with 11 bases between. CDR3 size: 16 residues.

In its sample, this clone was seen a few times. The genes are TRBV11-2 and TRBJ2-7; D is possibly TRBD1 (5 bases). Germline CDR1 SGHAT, CDR2 FQNNGV. V lost 2 bases to trimming and J lost 4 bases, with 6 bases between them. CDR3 length equals 12 residues. The CDR3 reads CASSLQGYEQYF. Written as DNA, the CDR3 is TGTGCCAGCAGCTTACAGGGTTACGAGCAGTACTTC.

Here the CDR3 reads CASSLAGNNEQFF. CDR3 nucleotide sequence: TGTGCCAGCAGCCTAGCGGGAAACAATGAGCAGTTCTTC. The chain uses TRBV5-4 and TRBJ2-1; 9 nucleotides line up with TRBD2. The CDR3 is made up of 13 amino acids. Germline V gene lookup returns CDR1 SGHNT and CDR2 YYREEE (reference sequence). The J segment lost 5 bases and the V segment lost 4 bases, leaving 1 base of the junction unmatched.

In its sample, this clone was seen a few times. This sequence joins TRBV7-3 and TRBJ2-7; 7 nucleotides match TRBD1. The CDR3 sequence is 15 residues long. The ends lost 5 bases at V and 7 bases at J; junction bases unmatched: 14. Germline values: CDR1 SGHTA, CDR2 FQGTGA. In DNA, the CDR3 is TGTGCCAGCAGCCGGGTCGGAGGACAGGCGCGAGAGCAGTACTTC. Its translation is CASSRVGGQAREQYF. The whole variable domain, remainder taken from reference TRBV7-3 and TRBJ2-7, is GAGVSQTPSNKVTEKGKYVELRCDPISGHTALYWYRQSLGQGPEFLIYFQGTGAADDSGLPNDRFFAVRPEGSVSTLKIQRTERGDSAVYLCASSRVGGQAREQYFGPGTRLTVT.

The genes are TRBV5-1 and TRBJ2-3, with 7 bases fitting TRBD2. V lost 10 bases, J lost 5 bases, and 16 bases stayed unmatched. The CDR3 totals 15 residues. CDR1 SGHRS and CDR2 YFSETQ come from the germline V gene. DNA for the CDR3: TGCGCCGGATCCCGGGGGAGGGAAAGGGAAGATACGCAGTATTTT. As protein: CAGSRGREREDTQYF.

V is TRBV20-1 and J is TRBJ1-2; D remains ambiguous. V was shortened by 5 bases and J by 1 base, with 5 bases between the two germline ends. Germline V lookup: CDR1 DFQATT, CDR2 SNEGSKA (reference sequence). The CDR3 covers 11 residues. The DNA for the CDR3 is TGCAGTGCTCCATTTAACTATGGCTACACCTTC. Protein product: CSAPFNYGYTF.

The V call is TRBV6-5, the J call TRBJ2-5, with D perhaps matching TRBD2 (5 bases). The CDR3 extends over 14 amino acids. Germline V gene sequence: CDR1 MNHEY, CDR2 SVGAGI. The V gene lost 4 bases and the J gene lost 0 bases, with 9 bases spanning the gap. The CDR3 sequence: CASSSSRNQETQYF. The CDR3 DNA is TGTGCCAGCAGTTCTAGCCGAAACCAAGAGACCCAGTACTTC.

V is TRBV10-2 and J is TRBJ2-3; D remains unclear. The germline gives CDR1 WSHSY, CDR2 SAAADI. The CDR3 loop spans 13 amino acids. Trimming took 6 bases from V and 1 from J, leaving 8 bases between them. The CDR3, as DNA: TGCGCCAGCAGCGACTTTCGCACAGATACGCAGTATTTT. Its protein is CASSDFRTDTQYF.